This TCR beta chain derives from a study of vaccination effects on CD4 cells after COVID-19. Following a 10-day culture, CD4+ T cells were purified. Two-dose BNT162b2 or mRNA-1273 vaccination was given to participants. Half of the medium was exchanged for IL-2 medium on both days 3 and 7. The CDR3 contains 13 residues. CDR1 and CDR2 (germline): SGHNT, YENEEA. The V and J ends lost 5 bases and 9 bases respectively, with 14 bases between them. Profiled with immunoSEQ multiplex PCR; TCRdb holds only in-frame clones, not every one. The sample holds tens of thousands of clones; roughly 73% are singletons and the top ten take around 2.1%. As concerns this clone: Its specificity is not known.

This rearrangement joins TRBV11-3 to TRBJ2-1; D might be TRBD2 (6 bases). This TCR was recovered from a human donor who received a COVID-19 vaccine. Specimen: CD4+ T cells from PBMCs cultured without peptide, collected after COVID-19 vaccination. In DNA, the CDR3 is TGTGCCAGCAGCCCCCGGGGGACCGGTGAGCAGTTCTTC. This encodes CASSPRGTGEQFF.